This T cell receptor (beta chain) appears in the sequencing data of a study of blood T cell repertoires in COVID-19. About the research overall: There were acute and convalescent COVID-19 samples, and they came from the United States, Italy and Spain.

Using immunoSEQ multiplex PCR, the repertoire was profiled, and TCRdb retains in-frame clones only, with some absent. The profile shows some 70,000 clones, roughly 88% of them singletons. Losses at the gene ends were 4 bases for V and 3 bases for J; bases not matched to a gene: 10. The germline CDR1 and CDR2 sequences are SGHVS and FNYEAQ. The CDR3 consists of 17 residues. The TCR was taken from a human donor in a cohort sampled during active COVID-19. Sequenced: peripheral blood. This chain links TRBV7-6 with TRBJ2-3; 10 bases map to TRBD1. CDR3 amino acids: CASSSMRGQGLTDTQYF. DNA for the CDR3: TGTGCCAGCAGCTCAATGAGGGGACAGGGGCTGACAGATACGCAGTATTTT. The whole variable domain, remainder taken from reference TRBV7-6 and TRBJ2-3, is GAGVSQSPRYKVTKRGQDVALRCDPISGHVSLYWYRQALGQGPEFLTYFNYEAQQDKSGLPNDRFSAERPEGSISTLTIQRTEQRDSAMYRCASSSMRGQGLTDTQYFGPGTRLTVL.